This entry concerns a single T cell receptor (beta chain). What it binds is not known. This record comes from a study of brain T cells in children with intractable seizures. Surgery cases with the highest brain T cell transcript signatures were chosen for sequencing. Profiling relied on immunoSEQ multiplex PCR, and the TCRdb table lists in-frame clones only, not all of them. Here the sample spans over 7,500 clones, roughly 71% being singletons. Broader study findings: Viral specificity was inferred only from CDR3 similarity; HCMV serostatus was unknown. Known viral epitope-specific CDR3s closely matched each case's top public brain CDR3.

Source: resected brain tissue, taken at surgery. This clonotype was obtained from a girl aged 2-10 years with tuberous sclerosis and intractable seizures.

The CDR3 sequence: CASSYRPSSYEQYF. The CDR3, as DNA: TGTGCCAGCAGTTACCGCCCTAGCTCCTACGAGCAGTACTTC. The gene calls are TRBV6-6 and TRBJ2-7; D gene unclear. Germline-derived CDR1 and CDR2 are MNHNY and SVGAGI (reference sequence). The V and J ends lost 2 bases and 0 bases respectively, with 8 bases between them. This CDR3 is built from 14 residues.